A single sample gave rise to the 32 T cell receptor beta chains below, sequenced in a study of cytomegalovirus exposure and HLA in healthy donors. The PCR used 60 Vbeta and 13 Jbeta primers. Assay: immunoSEQ multiplex PCR; the TCRdb copy retains only in-frame clones and omits some. The repertoire holds approximately 120,000 clones, with about a sixth as singletons. Sequencing was carried out using PBMCs. The origin of the receptors is a female donor in good health and CMV-seropositive.

This chain uses TRBV19 with TRBJ1-1; a possible D gene is TRBD1 (5 bases). The CDR3 contains 17 residues. Trimming took 3 bases from V and 0 from J, leaving 17 bases between them. Germline-derived CDR1 and CDR2 are LNHDA and SQIVND (reference sequence). The CDR3 region is CASSIPYRTGMNTEAFF. CDR3 sequence (DNA): TGTGCCAGTAGTATCCCCTACAGGACCGGCATGAACACTGAAGCTTTCTTT.

This clone appeared a few times. This chain links TRBV27 with TRBJ2-5; D gene unclear. The germline gives CDR1 MNHEY, CDR2 SMNVEV (reference sequence). V lost 5 bases to trimming and J lost 4 bases, with 5 bases between them. This CDR3 has 11 amino acids. The CDR3 bases are TGTGCCAGCAGTAGAGGAGAGACCCAGTACTTC. This codes for CASSRGETQYF.

This clone has only a few counts. The chain carries TRBV28 and TRBJ2-3; 10 bases are shared with TRBD2. Unmatched junction bases numbered 2, after V lost 7 bases and J lost 1 base. Germline V CDR1 and CDR2: MDHEN, SYDVKM. CDR3 length: 14 amino acids. This chain's CDR3 is CASTSGGGTDTQYF. CDR3 in DNA: TGTGCCAGCACCAGCGGGGGGGGCACAGATACGCAGTATTTT. Based on the CDR3 plus reference TRBV28 and TRBJ2-3, the full variable domain is DVKVTQSSRYLVKRTGEKVFLECVQDMDHENMFWYRQDPGLGLRLIYFSYDVKMKEKGDIPEGYSVSREKKERFSLILESASTNQTSMYLCASTSGGGTDTQYFGPGTRLTVL.

This rearrangement joins TRBV27 to TRBJ1-2; TRBD1 aligns across 11 bases. This CDR3 spans 16 amino acids. The junction had 10 bases not matched to a gene; V was cut back by 6 bases and J by 4 bases. The germline gives CDR1 MNHEY, CDR2 SMNVEV (reference sequence). CDR3 DNA sequence: TGTGCCAGCAGCCGCCGGGACAGGGGGTTGGGCTATGGCTACACCTTC. It codes for CASSRRDRGLGYGYTF.

The rearrangement links TRBV7-8 to TRBJ1-2; D call uncertain. This CDR3 region has 15 residues. V lost 3 bases and J 3 bases, leaving 14 bases between the germline ends. The germline gives CDR1 SGHVS, CDR2 FQNEAQ. The CDR3: CASSFSPTADYGYTF. The DNA of the CDR3 is TGTGCCAGCAGCTTTTCCCCGACTGCTGACTATGGCTACACCTTC.

This clone turned up a few times. CDR3 DNA sequence: TGTGCCAGTAGTATCCAGGGTGGTACTAATGAAAAACTGTTTTTT. Translation gives CASSIQGGTNEKLFF. The V and J genes are TRBV19 and TRBJ1-4, with D maybe TRBD1 (5 bases). CDR1 and CDR2 from the germline V gene are LNHDA and SQIVND (reference sequence). The CDR3 spans 15 residues. V was shortened by 3 bases and J by 2 bases, with 10 bases between the two germline ends.

The J gene is TRBJ1-4, the V gene TRBV28, with D unclear. In germline, CDR1 is MDHEN, CDR2 SYDVKM. The V and J ends lost 3 bases and 6 bases respectively, with 11 bases between them. This CDR3 contains 14 residues. The CDR3 region has the DNA TGTGCCAGCAGTTTTATGGCGGGTGATGAAAAACTGTTTTTT. The encoded protein is CASSFMAGDEKLFF.

In its sample, this clone was seen a few times. This chain links TRBV21-1 with TRBJ1-3; the table names TRBD1, a call not compared with the DNA. TRBV21-1 is noted as a pseudogene. The CDR3 contains 16 residues. CDR3 DNA sequence: TGTGCCAGCAGCAAAGACCGGGGGACAGATGGAAACACCATATATTTT. Translated: CASSKDRGTDGNTIYF.

The chain joins TRBV18 to TRBJ2-7, with TRBD1 matching over 7 bases. This CDR3 has 15 residues. In germline, CDR1 is KGHSH, CDR2 LQKENI. Germline trimming cut 5 bases from V and 4 bases from J; bases unmatched to any gene: 11. This CDR3 is CASSVGQDRPYEQYF. The CDR3 DNA reads as TGTGCCAGCTCAGTAGGACAGGACAGACCTTACGAGCAGTACTTC.

This clone was counted between two and nine times. V and J are TRBV6-5 and TRBJ1-4, with 9 bases lining up with TRBD1. With 1 base clipped from V and 7 bases from J, the junction kept 7 bases outside the gene matches. The length of the CDR3 is 16 residues. Germline V gene data show CDR1 as MNHEY and CDR2 as SVGAGI. For the CDR3, the DNA is TGTGCCAGCAGTTACTGGGGGGGACAGGGAACTGAAAAACTGTTTTTT. It encodes CASSYWGGQGTEKLFF.

The rearrangement joins TRBV4-3 to TRBJ2-7; D perhaps matches TRBD1 (6 bases). Germline CDR1 LGHNA, CDR2 YSLEER. This CDR3 comprises 15 residues. V lost 0 bases to trimming and J lost 6 bases, with 15 bases between them. The CDR3 loop reads CASSQDFQGLGEQYF. For the CDR3, the DNA is TGCGCCAGCAGCCAAGACTTTCAGGGGTTGGGCGAGCAGTACTTC.

This clone turned up a few times. The rearrangement joins TRBV29-1 to TRBJ2-7, with D perhaps TRBD2 (6 bases). Trimming shortened V by 7 bases and J by 4 bases, and 11 bases separated the two germline ends. This CDR3 spans 11 amino acids. Germline lookup yields CDR1 SQVTM and CDR2 ANQGSEA. The CDR3 DNA is TGCAGCGCCGGGGGACTTTACGAGCAGTACTTC. Encoded protein: CSAGGLYEQYF.

This clone was recorded a few times. The rearrangement links TRBV5-6 to TRBJ2-1, with 9 bases aligning to TRBD1. CDR3 length equals 15 residues. CDR1 is SGHDT and CDR2 is YYEEEE in the germline V gene. The V and J ends lost 2 bases and 8 bases, in that order; junction bases with no gene match: 8. The CDR3 loop reads CASSFRDRVWYEQFF. DNA for the CDR3: TGTGCCAGCAGCTTCCGGGACAGGGTATGGTATGAGCAGTTCTTC.

This clone was seen only a few times. The chain uses TRBV4-1 and TRBJ1-1; TRBD1 matches 9 bases. CDR3 length: 14 amino acids. Germline V gene sequence: CDR1 MGHRA, CDR2 YSYEKL. J was trimmed by 5 bases and V by 1 base; bases with no gene match: 2. The DNA for the CDR3 is TGCGCCAGCAGCCAAGGGGACAGGGTAACTGAAGCTTTCTTT. Its translation is CASSQGDRVTEAFF.

The chain uses TRBV28 and TRBJ2-1; the match to TRBD2 covers 7 bases. Looked up from germline, CDR1 is MDHEN and CDR2 is SYDVKM. Germline trimming cut 5 bases from V and 4 bases from J; bases unmatched to any gene: 5. This CDR3 spans 14 amino acids. For the CDR3, the DNA is TGTGCCAGCAGTATCTCAGCGGGATACAATGAGCAGTTCTTC. Protein: CASSISAGYNEQFF.

This chain links TRBV4-2 with TRBJ2-4; D not certain. V shed 2 bases and J shed 2 bases, with 13 bases lying between them. The germline gives CDR1 LGHNA, CDR2 YNFKEQ. The CDR3 runs 16 residues. The CDR3 here is CASSQSQWSSKNIQYF. The CDR3 DNA reads as TGTGCCAGCAGCCAATCGCAGTGGAGTTCCAAAAACATTCAGTACTTC.

J is TRBJ2-7 and V is TRBV18; 8 bases are a match to TRBD1. In germline, CDR1 is KGHSH, CDR2 LQKENI. With 2 bases clipped from V and 2 bases from J, the junction kept 5 bases outside the gene matches. The CDR3 contains 15 residues. CDR3 sequence: CASSPTQGGAYEQYF. The CDR3 DNA is TGTGCCAGCTCACCAACACAGGGGGGAGCCTACGAGCAGTACTTC.

The chain has TRBV5-1 and TRBJ2-3; 8 bases align to TRBD1. CDR3 length equals 16 residues. J lost 2 bases, V lost 1 base, and 6 bases had no gene match. Germline V gives CDR1 SGHRS, CDR2 YFSETQ. The CDR3 nucleotides are TGCGCCAGCAGCTTGCACGGGACAGGCCTCACAGATACGCAGTATTTT. It is translated as CASSLHGTGLTDTQYF.

This clone showed up just a few times. The chain employs TRBV2 and TRBJ1-1; 7 bases map to TRBD1. The CDR3 sequence is 17 residues long. The trim removed 8 bases at V and 3 bases at J, leaving 18 bases unmatched. Germline assignment: CDR1 SNHLY and CDR2 FYNNEI. CDR3 DNA sequence: TGTGCCAGCCGGGCGGACAGGCGGCGACAAGGGGACACTGAAGCTTTCTTT. Its translation is CASRADRRRQGDTEAFF. The full variable domain, its missing parts supplied by reference TRBV2 and TRBJ1-1, is EPEVTQTPSHQVTQMGQEVILRCVPISNHLYFYWYRQILGQKVEFLVSFYNNEISEKSEIFDDQFSVERPDGSNFTLKIRSTKLEDSAMYFCASRADRRRQGDTEAFFGQGTRLTVV.

V usage is TRBV4-1 and J usage is TRBJ2-5; the match to TRBD2 covers 8 bases. The V gene end was trimmed by 2 bases and the J gene end by 5 bases; junction bases not matched to a gene: 10. Germline CDR1 and CDR2: MGHRA and YSYEKL. This CDR3 has 16 amino acids. DNA of the CDR3: TGCGCCAGCAGCCAAACCTTCGGGGGGGCCCGGGAGACCCAGTACTTC. As protein: CASSQTFGGARETQYF.

The chain links TRBV2 to TRBJ2-4; the D gene is possibly TRBD1 (6 bases). The CDR3 spans 15 residues. V gave up 5 bases and J gave up 0 bases, with 11 bases separating them. The V gene's germline CDR1 is SNHLY and CDR2 FYNNEI. The CDR3 protein is CASSLQGPAKNIQYF. The CDR3, as DNA: TGTGCCAGCAGTTTACAGGGACCAGCCAAAAACATTCAGTACTTC.

The V gene is TRBV5-1, the J gene TRBJ2-5; 11 nucleotides agree with TRBD2. The CDR3 consists of 18 residues. Germline lookup yields CDR1 SGHRS and CDR2 YFSETQ. Trimming took 2 bases from V and 4 from J; bases not matched to a gene: 13. CDR3 in DNA: TGCGCCAGCAGCTTAGGGACTAGCGGCCTTCTAAGGGGAGAGACCCAGTACTTC. Translating it yields CASSLGTSGLLRGETQYF.

There are a few counts of this clone. This rearrangement joins TRBV9 to TRBJ2-5; 10 nucleotides align to TRBD2. Germline lookup yields CDR1 SGDLS and CDR2 YYNGEE. V lost 0 bases and J lost 4; bases outside the gene matches: 12. The CDR3 runs to 18 residues. Here the CDR3 reads CASSVASRSSGGGETQYF. CDR3 in DNA: TGTGCCAGCAGCGTAGCGTCCCGATCTAGCGGGGGAGGAGAGACCCAGTACTTC.

This clone was seen more than once but under ten times. The gene calls are TRBV10-1 and TRBJ2-1; the D gene is possibly TRBD1 (6 bases). The CDR3 runs 13 residues. The V end was cut by 6 bases, the J end by 9 bases, with 15 bases between. Germline CDR1 and CDR2: WNHNN and SYGVQD (reference sequence). CDR3 in amino acids: CASSGRTDSEQFF. The CDR3 region has the DNA TGCGCCAGCAGCGGAAGGACAGATAGTGAGCAGTTCTTC.

The CDR3 DNA reads TGCGCCAGCAGCTTCGCGGCAGGGGGGTCCGAGCAGTACTTC. It specifies CASSFAAGGSEQYF. V gene TRBV5-1 combines with J gene TRBJ2-7; TRBD1 might be the D (7 bases). This CDR3 is built from 14 residues. Trimming removed 2 bases from V and 6 bases from J, with 15 bases in between. Germline V gene data show CDR1 as SGHRS and CDR2 as YFSETQ.

This chain connects TRBV5-4 to TRBJ2-5, with 8 bases that match TRBD1. The J segment lost 7 bases and the V segment lost 4 bases, leaving 12 bases of the junction unmatched. CDR3 size: 15 residues. Per the germline V gene, CDR1 is SGHNT and CDR2 is YYREEE (reference sequence). Here the CDR3 reads CASSRGDRYGATQYF. The CDR3 coding sequence is TGTGCCAGCAGCCGTGGGGACAGGTACGGCGCGACCCAGTACTTC.

The chain joins TRBV2 to TRBJ1-4; D gene ambiguous. The CDR3 contains 17 residues. Per germline, CDR1 SNHLY and CDR2 FYNNEI. Trimming stripped 3 bases from V and 0 bases from J, with 14 bases between. The CDR3 here is CASSDDPVTATNEKLFF. Written as DNA, the CDR3 is TGTGCCAGCAGTGACGACCCAGTGACTGCAACTAATGAAAAACTGTTTTTT. The variable domain in full, with the rest retrieved from reference TRBV2 and TRBJ1-4, is EPEVTQTPSHQVTQMGQEVILRCVPISNHLYFYWYRQILGQKVEFLVSFYNNEISEKSEIFDDQFSVERPDGSNFTLKIRSTKLEDSAMYFCASSDDPVTATNEKLFFGSGTQLSVL.

V is TRBV5-1 and J is TRBJ2-3, with 9 bases aligning to TRBD2. CDR1 SGHRS and CDR2 YFSETQ come from the germline V gene. V gave up 4 bases and J gave up 9 bases; unmatched junction bases: 18. This CDR3 region has 17 residues. The chain's CDR3 is CASSEEIAGALSRTQYF. CDR3 nucleotides: TGCGCCAGCAGCGAGGAAATAGCGGGGGCGTTGTCGCGAACGCAGTATTTT.

This clone came up a few times. The V and J genes are TRBV7-3 and TRBJ1-1; no firm D call. The CDR3 spans 13 residues. V was cut by 4 bases and J by 9 bases, with 15 bases left in between. CDR1 is SGHTA and CDR2 is FQGTGA in the germline V gene. CDR3 loop: CASSSLLLEKAFF. CDR3 sequence (DNA): TGTGCCAGCAGCTCCCTTTTGCTGGAGAAAGCTTTCTTT. The whole variable domain, filled in from reference TRBV7-3 and TRBJ1-1, reads GAGVSQTPSNKVTEKGKYVELRCDPISGHTALYWYRQSLGQGPEFLIYFQGTGAADDSGLPNDRFFAVRPEGSVSTLKIQRTERGDSAVYLCASSSLLLEKAFFGQGTRLTVV.

This clone was recorded a few times. This chain connects TRBV6-5 to TRBJ1-2; D is perhaps TRBD1 (5 bases). V lost 0 bases, J lost 4 bases, and 9 bases lay in between. Germline values: CDR1 MNHEY, CDR2 SVGAGI. The CDR3 spans 14 residues. CDR3 protein: CASSYSYGGYGYTF. DNA for the CDR3: TGTGCCAGCAGTTACTCGTACGGGGGCTATGGCTACACCTTC.

This chain links TRBV10-3 with TRBJ2-1, with 15 nucleotides matching TRBD2. The length of the CDR3 is 16 residues. Losses at the gene ends were 5 bases for V and 6 bases for J; bases not matched to a gene: 5. Germline CDR1 reads ENHRY; CDR2 reads SYGVKD. The CDR3: CAISRTSGGAVNEQFF. In DNA, the CDR3 is TGTGCCATCAGTCGGACTAGCGGGGGGGCCGTCAATGAGCAGTTCTTC.

This clone was detected only a few times. The chain uses TRBV7-9 and TRBJ2-1; D unclear. V lost 5 bases to trimming and J lost 8 bases, with 16 bases between them. Germline loops: CDR1 SEHNR, CDR2 FQNEAQ (reference sequence). The CDR3 sequence is 14 residues long. The CDR3 here is CASSQTPRGDEQFF. CDR3 DNA: TGTGCCAGCAGCCAGACCCCGCGAGGAGATGAGCAGTTCTTC.